A single sample is the source of the 21 T cell receptor beta chains below, sequenced in a study of blood T cell repertoires in COVID-19. Clones were read by immunoSEQ multiplex PCR, and TCRdb kept only the in-frame ones, dropping some. The table records 300,000 to 400,000 clones, 88% of them present only once. The sequenced material came from PBMCs or T cells enriched from blood (not recorded which). Receptors were obtained from a woman aged 18-30 years who had recovered from COVID-19.

The chain has TRBV5-4 and TRBJ1-4; no clear D gene. Germline-derived CDR1 and CDR2 are SGHNT and YYREEE (reference sequence). Trimming took off 0 bases at V and 0 bases at J, with 12 bases between the two ends. This CDR3 spans 17 amino acids. DNA for the CDR3: TGTGCCAGCAGCTTGGCCGGCAGCGTCCCAACTAATGAAAAACTGTTTTTT. Residues: CASSLAGSVPTNEKLFF.

The chain links TRBV6-5 to TRBJ1-5; 8 bases map to TRBD1. V lost 7 bases to trimming and J lost 1 base; unmatched junction nucleotides: 6. From germline, CDR1 is MNHEY and CDR2 SVGAGI. This CDR3 comprises 15 residues. The CDR3 region is CASTRTGTSNQPQHF. In nucleotides, the CDR3 is TGTGCCAGCACAAGGACAGGGACAAGCAATCAGCCCCAGCATTTT.

The chain joins TRBV6-6 to TRBJ1-2; 11 bases are a match to TRBD1. The CDR3 loop spans 15 amino acids. Germline V gives CDR1 MNHNY, CDR2 SVGAGI (reference sequence). Trimming removed 6 bases from V and 4 bases from J; junction bases left unmatched: 7. DNA for the CDR3: TGTGCCAGCAGCCTGGACAGGGGGCTTGTCTATGGCTACACCTTC. Its translation is CASSLDRGLVYGYTF.

The rearrangement joins TRBV5-6 to TRBJ1-2; D gene uncertain. V dropped 2 bases and J dropped 4 bases, with 9 bases sitting between them. Looked up from germline, CDR1 is SGHDT and CDR2 is YYEEEE. The length of the CDR3 is 13 residues. CDR3: CASSFGRLYGYTF. CDR3 sequence (DNA): TGTGCCAGCAGCTTTGGCAGACTCTATGGCTACACCTTC.

This chain links TRBV27 with TRBJ2-1; D is possibly TRBD1 (6 bases). This CDR3 contains 16 residues. Germline CDR1 and CDR2: MNHEY and SMNVEV (reference sequence). V was trimmed by 6 bases and J by 4 bases, leaving 19 bases between them. In DNA form, the CDR3 reads TGTGCCAGCAGGTTACATAGGCAGGGGCTATACAATGAGCAGTTCTTC. Its translation is CASRLHRQGLYNEQFF.

The V call is TRBV5-4, the J call TRBJ2-3; 8 bases are a match to TRBD2. Germline V gene lookup returns CDR1 SGHNT and CDR2 YYREEE (reference sequence). J was trimmed by 4 bases and V by 0 bases; bases with no gene match: 4. The CDR3 runs 15 residues. The CDR3 loop is CASSLASGGPDTQYF. The CDR3 nucleotides read TGTGCCAGCAGCTTGGCGTCGGGGGGGCCAGATACGCAGTATTTT.

The genes are TRBV7-9 and TRBJ1-1; tentatively, D is TRBD1 (6 bases). From germline, CDR1 is SEHNR and CDR2 FQNEAQ (reference sequence). CDR3 size: 14 residues. The V gene lost 4 bases and the J gene lost 3 bases, with 12 bases spanning the gap. CDR3 DNA sequence: TGTGCCAGCAGCTCCGGACAGAGAGACACTGAAGCTTTCTTT. This encodes CASSSGQRDTEAFF.

The chain is built from TRBV25-1 and TRBJ2-7, with no clear D. There are 14 residues in the CDR3. The germline V gene has CDR1 MGHDK and CDR2 SYGVNS. Trimming shortened V by 2 bases and J by 2 bases, and 10 bases separated the two germline ends. CDR3 protein: CASSERLAPYEQYF. In nucleotides, the CDR3 is TGTGCCAGCAGTGAAAGATTAGCCCCCTACGAGCAGTACTTC.

CDR3 protein: CASSILGGDTGELFF. Written as DNA, the CDR3 is TGTGCCAGTAGTATACTCGGGGGGGACACCGGGGAGCTGTTTTTT. This chain connects TRBV19 to TRBJ2-2; TRBD2 agrees at 8 bases. Germline V gives CDR1 LNHDA, CDR2 SQIVND (reference sequence). V dropped 2 bases and J dropped 3; count of bases not matched to a gene: 2. This CDR3 is built from 15 residues.

This clone was counted a few times. The chain couples TRBV29-1 to TRBJ2-3, with D possibly TRBD1 on 6 matching bases. The CDR3 runs 14 residues. V lost 6 bases to trimming and J lost 3 bases, with 16 bases between them. Germline V gene sequence: CDR1 SQVTM, CDR2 ANQGSEA. The DNA of the CDR3 is TGCAGCGTAGGTGGGGGCTTGGTAACAGATACGCAGTATTTT. This gives the protein CSVGGGLVTDTQYF.

This clone was detected a few times. This sequence joins TRBV30 and TRBJ1-2; D call uncertain. V lost 2 bases and J lost 4, with 8 bases in between. The CDR3 spans 12 residues. Germline values: CDR1 GTSNPN, CDR2 SVGIG (reference sequence). The CDR3 loop is CAWSPNSYGYTF. As DNA, the CDR3 is TGTGCCTGGAGTCCGAACAGCTATGGCTACACCTTC.

The sample holds one count of this clone. The chain carries TRBV7-3 and TRBJ1-2; 8 bases align to TRBD1. The junction had 11 bases not matched to a gene; V was cut back by 5 bases and J by 0 bases. This CDR3 spans 17 amino acids. Per the germline V gene, CDR1 is SGHTA and CDR2 is FQGTGA. The CDR3 here is CASSPLPGTGSNYGYTF. The CDR3 DNA follows: TGTGCCAGCAGCCCCTTACCCGGGACAGGTTCTAACTATGGCTACACCTTC.

The DNA for the CDR3 is TGTGCCAGCAGTGAAAGGACAGCTAGCACAGATACGCAGTATTTT. Protein product: CASSERTASTDTQYF. The chain couples TRBV6-1 to TRBJ2-3, with TRBD1 as a possible D gene (6 bases). There are 15 residues in the CDR3. V gave up 2 bases and J gave up 0 bases, with 9 bases separating them. Germline V gene lookup returns CDR1 MNHNS and CDR2 SASEGT.

The chain carries TRBV5-1 and TRBJ2-1; 7 bases agree with TRBD1. Germline CDR1 and CDR2: SGHRS and YFSETQ. The CDR3 has 15 residues. Losses at the gene ends were 4 bases for V and 4 bases for J; bases not matched to a gene: 8. Here the CDR3 reads CASSPGTDFYNEQFF. The CDR3 coding sequence is TGCGCCAGCAGCCCTGGGACAGATTTTTACAATGAGCAGTTCTTC.

The V and J genes are TRBV6-5 and TRBJ2-7; 11 bases map to TRBD2. With 8 bases clipped from V and 2 bases from J, the junction kept 5 bases outside the gene matches. CDR3 size: 14 residues. Germline V CDR1 and CDR2: MNHEY, SVGAGI. The CDR3 loop reads CASERLAGTYEQYF. CDR3 DNA sequence: TGTGCCAGCGAACGACTAGCGGGAACCTACGAGCAGTACTTC.

The chain joins TRBV19 to TRBJ1-4; 7 positions agree with TRBD1. The J segment lost 6 bases and the V segment lost 6 bases, leaving 10 bases of the junction unmatched. This CDR3 comprises 15 residues. The germline V gene encodes CDR1 LNHDA and CDR2 SQIVND (reference sequence). The CDR3 is CASRWKRDSYEKLFF. The CDR3 DNA follows: TGTGCCAGTAGATGGAAACGGGACAGCTATGAAAAACTGTTTTTT.

The V call is TRBV28, the J call TRBJ2-2; perhaps TRBD1 as D (6 bases). The CDR3 runs to 15 residues. Germline lookup yields CDR1 MDHEN and CDR2 SYDVKM. The ends were cut back, 2 bases at V and 1 base at J, with 8 bases in the middle. CDR3 sequence reads: CASSLKTGNTGELFF. CDR3 bases: TGTGCCAGCAGTTTAAAGACAGGGAACACCGGGGAGCTGTTTTTT.

The chain is built from TRBV15 and TRBJ2-2; a possible D gene is TRBD2 (6 bases). The CDR3 sequence is 16 residues long. Germline values: CDR1 LNHNV, CDR2 YYDKDF (reference sequence). Trimming left V 0 bases short and J 5 bases short, with 13 bases between. The CDR3 nucleotides are TGTGCCACCAGCAGAGAATCACAGGCGGGGACCGGGGAGCTGTTTTTT. It specifies CATSRESQAGTGELFF.

The V and J genes are TRBV4-3 and TRBJ1-2; TRBD1 matches 11 bases. CDR1 is LGHNA and CDR2 is YSLEER in the germline V gene. The CDR3 totals 15 residues. V lost 4 bases to trimming and J lost 2 bases; unmatched junction nucleotides: 3. In DNA form, the CDR3 reads TGCGCCAGCAGCCTCCGGGACAGGGGGAACTATGGCTACACCTTC. Translation: CASSLRDRGNYGYTF.

This sequence joins TRBV12-3 or TRBV12-4 and TRBJ2-7; D is unresolved. With 3 bases removed from V and 3 bases from J, the gap between germline ends came to 6 bases. The CDR3 totals 12 residues. In DNA, the CDR3 is TGTGCCAGCAGTTTTTCGGGCTACGAGCAGTACTTC. Residues: CASSFSGYEQYF.

The table lists this clone with a count of one. The V call is TRBV2, the J call TRBJ1-4, with a tentative D call TRBD1 (5 bases). V was shortened by 1 base and J by 8 bases, with 17 bases between the two germline ends. Germline V gene sequence: CDR1 SNHLY, CDR2 FYNNEI. The CDR3 length is 16 residues. The CDR3 DNA is TGTGCCAGCAGTGAAGAGAATTCAGGGTGGCCGGAAAAACTGTTTTTT. Translation gives CASSEENSGWPEKLFF.